This record concerns one TCR beta chain sequence. Its antigen is still unknown. By 5'RACE template switching, TCR cDNA was produced, with a universal primer site and UMIs added in the process. Via MiXCR, TCRdb re-called the 5' RACE reads, giving one row per CDR3 protein. Of a few hundred thousand distinct CDR3 sequences listed, 8.5% to 10% are singletons. J gave up 5 bases and V 6 bases, and 19 bases lay outside the gene matches. The CDR3 covers 18 residues. Germline V gene sequence: CDR1 MDHEN, CDR2 SYDVKM. The entry originates in a study of T cells after yellow fever vaccination. Whole-study findings and limits: The study found a weaker secondary response that peaked faster, day 5 versus 15. Most primary-vaccination clones reappeared after the booster (about 97% CD4, 75% to 90% CD8).

The specimen was PBMCs, collected on the day of the first yellow fever vaccination. This clonotype originated in a man aged 18 to 30 who received the YFV17D yellow fever vaccine. The chain is built from TRBV28 and TRBJ2-7; 10 bases align to TRBD1. CDR3 region: CASSYSTAWDRGPDEQYF. The CDR3 region has the DNA TGTGCCAGCAGCTACTCTACGGCCTGGGACAGGGGTCCCGACGAGCAGTACTTC.